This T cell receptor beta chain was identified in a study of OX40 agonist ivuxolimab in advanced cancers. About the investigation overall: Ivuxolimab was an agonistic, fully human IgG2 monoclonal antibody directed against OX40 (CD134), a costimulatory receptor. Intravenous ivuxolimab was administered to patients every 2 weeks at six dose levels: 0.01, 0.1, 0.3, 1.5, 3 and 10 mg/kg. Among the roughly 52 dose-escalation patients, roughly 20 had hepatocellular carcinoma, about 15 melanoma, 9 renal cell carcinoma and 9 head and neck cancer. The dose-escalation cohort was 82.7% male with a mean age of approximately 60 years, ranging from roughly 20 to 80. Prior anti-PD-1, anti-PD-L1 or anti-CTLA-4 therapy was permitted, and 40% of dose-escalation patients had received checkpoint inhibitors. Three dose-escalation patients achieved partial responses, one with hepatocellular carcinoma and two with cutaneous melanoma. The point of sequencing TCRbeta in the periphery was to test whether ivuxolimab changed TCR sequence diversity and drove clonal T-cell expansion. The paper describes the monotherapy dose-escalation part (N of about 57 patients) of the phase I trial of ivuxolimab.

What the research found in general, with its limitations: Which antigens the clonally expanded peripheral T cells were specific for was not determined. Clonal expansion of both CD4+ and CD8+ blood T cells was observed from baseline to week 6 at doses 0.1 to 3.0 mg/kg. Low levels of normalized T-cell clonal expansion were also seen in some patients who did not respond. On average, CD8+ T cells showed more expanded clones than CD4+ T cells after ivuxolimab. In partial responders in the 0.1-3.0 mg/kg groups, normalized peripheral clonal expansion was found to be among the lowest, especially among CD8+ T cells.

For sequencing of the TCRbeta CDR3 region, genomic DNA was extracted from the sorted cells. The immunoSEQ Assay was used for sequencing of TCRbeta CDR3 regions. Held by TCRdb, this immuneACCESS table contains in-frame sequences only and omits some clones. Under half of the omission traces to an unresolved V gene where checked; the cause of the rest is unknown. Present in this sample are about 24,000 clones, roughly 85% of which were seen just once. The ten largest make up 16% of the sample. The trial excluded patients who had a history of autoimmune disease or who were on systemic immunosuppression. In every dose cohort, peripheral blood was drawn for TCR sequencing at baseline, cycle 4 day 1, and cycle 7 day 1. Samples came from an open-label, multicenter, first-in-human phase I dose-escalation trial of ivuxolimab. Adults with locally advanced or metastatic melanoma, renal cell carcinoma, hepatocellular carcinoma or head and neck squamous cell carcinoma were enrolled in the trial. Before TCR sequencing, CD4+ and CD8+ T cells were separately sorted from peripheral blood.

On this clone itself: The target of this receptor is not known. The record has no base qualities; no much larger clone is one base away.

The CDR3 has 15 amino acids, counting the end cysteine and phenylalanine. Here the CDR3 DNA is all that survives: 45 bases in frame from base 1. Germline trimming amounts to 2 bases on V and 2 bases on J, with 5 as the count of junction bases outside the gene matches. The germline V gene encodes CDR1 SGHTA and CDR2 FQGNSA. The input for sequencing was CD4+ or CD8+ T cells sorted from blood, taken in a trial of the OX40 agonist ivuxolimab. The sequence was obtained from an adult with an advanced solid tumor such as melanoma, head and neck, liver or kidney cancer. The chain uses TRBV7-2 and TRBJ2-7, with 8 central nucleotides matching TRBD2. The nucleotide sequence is TGTGCCAGCAGCTTATTAGGCGGGGGGACCTACGAGCAGTACTTC. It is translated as CASSLLGGGTYEQYF.